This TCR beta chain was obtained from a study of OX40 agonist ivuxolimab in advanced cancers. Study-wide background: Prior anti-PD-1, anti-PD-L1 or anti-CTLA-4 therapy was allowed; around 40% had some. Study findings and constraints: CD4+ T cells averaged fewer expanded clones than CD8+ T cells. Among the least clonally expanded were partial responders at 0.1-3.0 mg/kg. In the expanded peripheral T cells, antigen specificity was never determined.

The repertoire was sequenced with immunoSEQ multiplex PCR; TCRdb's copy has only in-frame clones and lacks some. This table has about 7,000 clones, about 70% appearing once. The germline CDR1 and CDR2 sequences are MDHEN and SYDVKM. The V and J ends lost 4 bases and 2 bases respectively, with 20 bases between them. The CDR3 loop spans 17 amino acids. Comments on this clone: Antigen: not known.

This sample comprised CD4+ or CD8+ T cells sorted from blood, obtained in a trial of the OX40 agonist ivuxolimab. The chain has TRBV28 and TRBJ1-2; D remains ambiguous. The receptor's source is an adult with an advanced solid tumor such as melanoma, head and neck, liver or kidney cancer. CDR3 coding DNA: TGTGCCAGCAGTTCCGTGTATGTAGGGATTCGGAACTATGGCTACACCTTC. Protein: CASSSVYVGIRNYGYTF.